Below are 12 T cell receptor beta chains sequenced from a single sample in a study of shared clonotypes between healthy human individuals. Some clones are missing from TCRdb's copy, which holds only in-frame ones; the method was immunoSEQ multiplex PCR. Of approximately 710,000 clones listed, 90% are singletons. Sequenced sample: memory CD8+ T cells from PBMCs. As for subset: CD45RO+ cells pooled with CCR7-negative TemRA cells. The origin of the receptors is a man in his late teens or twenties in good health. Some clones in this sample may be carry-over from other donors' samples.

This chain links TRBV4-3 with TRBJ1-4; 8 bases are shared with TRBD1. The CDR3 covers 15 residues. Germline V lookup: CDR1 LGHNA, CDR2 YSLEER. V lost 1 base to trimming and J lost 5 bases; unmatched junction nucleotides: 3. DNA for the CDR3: TGCGCCAGCAGCCAAGGACAGGGGAGGAATGAAAAACTGTTTTTT. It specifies CASSQGQGRNEKLFF.

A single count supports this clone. The CDR3 loop reads CASSERQGFTEAFF. The DNA for the CDR3 is TGTGCCAGCAGCGAACGACAGGGCTTCACTGAAGCTTTCTTT. V is TRBV11-2 and J is TRBJ1-1, with 7 nucleotides matching TRBD1. Germline values: CDR1 SGHAT, CDR2 FQNNGV. The CDR3 length is 14 residues. Trimming took 5 bases from V and 4 from J; bases not matched to a gene: 7.

The CDR3 region has the DNA TGTGCCAGCAGACGGCGGGGGAAAGATACGCAGTATTTT. Protein product: CASRRRGKDTQYF. The chain is built from TRBV28 and TRBJ2-3; 7 bases align to TRBD2. This CDR3 region has 13 residues. With 6 bases clipped from V and 5 bases from J, the junction kept 5 bases outside the gene matches. CDR1 and CDR2 (germline): MDHEN, SYDVKM. The full variable domain, with the rest looked up from reference TRBV28 and TRBJ2-3, is DVKVTQSSRYLVKRTGEKVFLECVQDMDHENMFWYRQDPGLGLRLIYFSYDVKMKEKGDIPEGYSVSREKKERFSLILESASTNQTSMYLCASRRRGKDTQYFGPGTRLTVL.

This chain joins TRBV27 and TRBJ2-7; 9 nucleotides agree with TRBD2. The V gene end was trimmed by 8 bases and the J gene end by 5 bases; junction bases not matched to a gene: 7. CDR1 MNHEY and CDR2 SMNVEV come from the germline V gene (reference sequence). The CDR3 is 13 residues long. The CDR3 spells CASWPSGTHEQYF. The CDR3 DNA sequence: TGTGCCAGCTGGCCTAGCGGGACCCACGAGCAGTACTTC.

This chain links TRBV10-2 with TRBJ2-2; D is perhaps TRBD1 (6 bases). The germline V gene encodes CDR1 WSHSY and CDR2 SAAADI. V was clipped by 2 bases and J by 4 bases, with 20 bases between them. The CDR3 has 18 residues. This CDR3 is CASSERPPGTYRTGELFF. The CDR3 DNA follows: TGCGCCAGCAGTGAGCGACCCCCCGGGACATACCGCACCGGGGAGCTGTTTTTT.

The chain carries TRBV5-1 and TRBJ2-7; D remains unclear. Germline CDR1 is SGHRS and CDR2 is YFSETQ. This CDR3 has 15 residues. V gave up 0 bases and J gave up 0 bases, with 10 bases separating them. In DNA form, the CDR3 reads TGCGCCAGCAGCTTGGCCTCAGCGAGCTCCTACGAGCAGTACTTC. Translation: CASSLASASSYEQYF. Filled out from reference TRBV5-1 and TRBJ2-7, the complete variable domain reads KAGVTQTPRYLIKTRGQQVTLSCSPISGHRSVSWYQQTPGQGLQFLFEYFSETQRNKGNFPGRFSGRQFSNSRSEMNVSTLELGDSALYLCASSLASASSYEQYFGPGTRLTVT.

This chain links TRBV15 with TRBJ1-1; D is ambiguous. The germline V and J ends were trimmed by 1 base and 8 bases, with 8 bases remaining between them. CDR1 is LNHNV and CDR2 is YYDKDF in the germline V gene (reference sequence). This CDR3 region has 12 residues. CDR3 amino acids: CATSRGPREAFF. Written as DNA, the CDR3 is TGTGCCACCAGCAGAGGACCCCGCGAAGCTTTCTTT.

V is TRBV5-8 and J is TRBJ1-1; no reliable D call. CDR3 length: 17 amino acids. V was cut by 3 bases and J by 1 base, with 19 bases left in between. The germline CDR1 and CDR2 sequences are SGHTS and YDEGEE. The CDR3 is CASSSNPRQAPNTEAFF. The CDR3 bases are TGTGCCAGCAGCTCTAACCCGCGCCAGGCCCCGAACACTGAAGCTTTCTTT.

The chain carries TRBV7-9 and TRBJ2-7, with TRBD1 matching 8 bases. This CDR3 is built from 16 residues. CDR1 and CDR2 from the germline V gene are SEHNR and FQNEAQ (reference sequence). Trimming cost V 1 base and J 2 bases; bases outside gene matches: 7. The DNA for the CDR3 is TGTGCCAGCAGCTTAGAATATGGGGACAGGCCCTACGAGCAGTACTTC. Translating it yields CASSLEYGDRPYEQYF.

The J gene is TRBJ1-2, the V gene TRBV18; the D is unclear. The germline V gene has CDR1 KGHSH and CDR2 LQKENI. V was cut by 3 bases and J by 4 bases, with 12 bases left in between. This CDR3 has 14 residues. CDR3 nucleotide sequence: TGTGCCAGCTCACCGGAGGAGGGTAGCTATGGCTACACCTTC. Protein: CASSPEEGSYGYTF.

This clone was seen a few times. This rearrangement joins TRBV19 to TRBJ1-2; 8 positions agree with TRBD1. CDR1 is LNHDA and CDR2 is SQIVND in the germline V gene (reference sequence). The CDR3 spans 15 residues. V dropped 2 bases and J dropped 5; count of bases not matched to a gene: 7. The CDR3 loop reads CASSITTGGTYGYTF. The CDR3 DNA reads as TGTGCCAGTAGTATAACTACAGGGGGGACTTATGGCTACACCTTC. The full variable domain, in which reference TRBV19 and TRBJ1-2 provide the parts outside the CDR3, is DGGITQSPKYLFRKEGQNVTLSCEQNLNHDAMYWYRQDPGQGLRLIYYSQIVNDFQKGDIAEGYSVSREKKESFPLTVTSAQKNPTAFYLCASSITTGGTYGYTFGSGTRLTVV.

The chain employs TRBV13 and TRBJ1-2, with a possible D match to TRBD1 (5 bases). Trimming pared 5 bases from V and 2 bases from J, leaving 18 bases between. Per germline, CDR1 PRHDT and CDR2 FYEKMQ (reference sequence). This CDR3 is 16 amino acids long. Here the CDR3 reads CASSALGGLLNYGYTF. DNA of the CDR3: TGTGCCAGCAGCGCCCTGGGGGGGTTATTAAACTATGGCTACACCTTC.